This TCR beta chain was captured by sequencing in a study of cytomegalovirus exposure and HLA in healthy donors. Study overall: In a previous analysis, 95 million to 130 million unique TCR beta sequences were found from roughly 180 million T cells.

Points from the study as a whole: A later analysis associated 16,951 TCR beta sequences with HLA alleles at a 0.05 false discovery rate. A link between a missense DCLRE1C variant and TCR beta V- and J-gene trimming emerged from a later analysis.

Regarding this clone: Its antigen is as yet unknown.

Donors showed nominal health when sampled, although they likely had unrecorded immune exposures. The V and J ends lost 4 bases and 8 bases, in that order; junction bases with no gene match: 22. CDR3 length: 19 residues. Germline V gives CDR1 SGHAT, CDR2 FQDESV (reference sequence). With 60 Vbeta and 13 Jbeta primers, the PCR was carried out. TCRdb's table, derived via immunoSEQ multiplex PCR, lists solely in-frame clones and lacks some. The table records around 140,000 clones, roughly four fifths of them present only once. V is TRBV11-1 and J is TRBJ2-1; 8 nucleotides agree with TRBD2. The sequencing input was PBMCs. The clonotype originates from a male donor in good health and CMV-seronegative. The CDR3 protein is CASSSGLGSGRGSGHEQFF. CDR3 coding DNA: TGTGCCAGCAGCTCAGGGCTTGGGAGCGGGAGAGGGAGTGGGCATGAGCAGTTCTTC.